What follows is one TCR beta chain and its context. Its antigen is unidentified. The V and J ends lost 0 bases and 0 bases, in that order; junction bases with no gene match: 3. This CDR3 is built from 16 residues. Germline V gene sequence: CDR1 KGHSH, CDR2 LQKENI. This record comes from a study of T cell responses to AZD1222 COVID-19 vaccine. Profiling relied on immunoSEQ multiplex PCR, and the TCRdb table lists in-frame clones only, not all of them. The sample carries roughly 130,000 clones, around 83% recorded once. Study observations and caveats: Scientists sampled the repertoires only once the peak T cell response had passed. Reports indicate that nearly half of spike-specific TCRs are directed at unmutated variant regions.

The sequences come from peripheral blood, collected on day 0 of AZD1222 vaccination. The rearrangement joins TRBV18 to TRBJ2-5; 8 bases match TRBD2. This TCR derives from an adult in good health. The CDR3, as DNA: TGTGCCAGCTCACCACCTACTAGCGGTAACCAAGAGACCCAGTACTTC. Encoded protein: CASSPPTSGNQETQYF.